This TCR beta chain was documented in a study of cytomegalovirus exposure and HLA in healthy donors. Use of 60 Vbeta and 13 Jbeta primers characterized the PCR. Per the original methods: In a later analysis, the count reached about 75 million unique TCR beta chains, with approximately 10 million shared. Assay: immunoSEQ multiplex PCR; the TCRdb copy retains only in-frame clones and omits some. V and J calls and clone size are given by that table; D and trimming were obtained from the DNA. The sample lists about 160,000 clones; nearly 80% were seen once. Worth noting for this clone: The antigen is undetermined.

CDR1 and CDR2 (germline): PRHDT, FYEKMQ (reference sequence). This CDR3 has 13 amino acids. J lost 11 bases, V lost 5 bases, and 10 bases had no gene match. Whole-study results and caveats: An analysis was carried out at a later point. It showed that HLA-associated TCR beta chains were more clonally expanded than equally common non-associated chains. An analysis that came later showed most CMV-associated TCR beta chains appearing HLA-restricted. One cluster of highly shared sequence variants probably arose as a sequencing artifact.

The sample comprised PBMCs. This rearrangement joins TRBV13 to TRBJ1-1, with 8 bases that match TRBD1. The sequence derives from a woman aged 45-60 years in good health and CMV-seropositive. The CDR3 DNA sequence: TGTGCCAGCAGCCCCTGGACAGGGCGTTTTGCTTTCTTT. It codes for CASSPWTGRFAFF.